This record concerns one TCR beta chain sequence. Its antigen is not known. The sample comes from a study of T cell responses to AZD1222 COVID-19 vaccine. Points from the study as a whole: Unmutated variant regions reportedly attract nearly half of all spike-specific TCRs. Seropositivity was recorded at baseline in only a handful of AZD1222 recipients. Every sample of the repertoires postdated the peak T cell response.

The repertoire was sequenced with immunoSEQ multiplex PCR; TCRdb's copy has only in-frame clones and lacks some. This sample yields 100,000 to 120,000 clones, of which about nine tenths are seen a single time; approximately 3.1% belongs to the top ten. The sequencing used peripheral blood, collected on day 0 of MenACWY control vaccination. The TCR comes from an adult in good health.

Written as DNA, the CDR3 is TGTGCCAGCAGCCAAGCTACCAACTATGGCTACACCTTC. Encoded protein: CASSQATNYGYTF. V usage is TRBV3-1 (or the pseudogene TRBV3-2) and J usage is TRBJ1-2, with D hard to call. This CDR3 region has 13 residues. The V end lost 1 base, the J end lost 2 bases, and 5 bases lay between the germline ends. Germline assignment: CDR1 LGHDT and CDR2 YNNKEL (reference sequence).